The 19 T cell receptor beta chains reported below all come from one sample, sequenced in a study of cytomegalovirus exposure and HLA in healthy donors. PCR was performed using 60 Vbeta and 13 Jbeta primers. Clones were sequenced by immunoSEQ multiplex PCR, and TCRdb holds only the in-frame ones, with some missing. The table records 45,000 to 60,000 clones, about three quarters of them present only once. Sequencing was done on a sample of PBMCs. These receptors all come from a man aged 25 to 45 in good health and CMV-seropositive.

The CDR3 coding sequence is TGTGCCACCGAGGACAGGGGTGGAACAGATACGCAGTATTTT. Encoded protein: CATEDRGGTDTQYF. The genes are TRBV19 and TRBJ2-3; 9 bases are shared with TRBD1. Looked up from germline, CDR1 is LNHDA and CDR2 is SQIVND (reference sequence). Trimming cost V 10 bases and J 3 bases; bases outside gene matches: 8. The CDR3 has 14 amino acids.

This clone was detected only a few times. The chain employs TRBV5-5 and TRBJ1-3; D is perhaps TRBD1 (6 bases). V lost 4 bases and J 3 bases, leaving 17 bases between the germline ends. Germline assignment: CDR1 SGHKS and CDR2 YYEKEE (reference sequence). This CDR3 spans 16 amino acids. CDR3 DNA sequence: TGTGCCAGCAGCGACTACAGGGTTCGGAGTGGAAACACCATATATTTT. Its protein is CASSDYRVRSGNTIYF.

The chain links TRBV5-1 to TRBJ2-1; D gene uncertain. Trimming left V 0 bases short and J 1 base short, with 20 bases between. The CDR3 is made up of 19 amino acids. Germline V CDR1 and CDR2: SGHRS, YFSETQ. The CDR3 loop reads CASSLGRPTSPGSYNEQFF. CDR3 DNA: TGCGCCAGCAGCTTGGGGAGACCTACCTCACCCGGGTCCTACAATGAGCAGTTCTTC.

This chain links TRBV5-1 with TRBJ2-3; possibly TRBD1 for D (6 bases). The CDR3 totals 16 residues. Trimming removed 4 bases from V and 1 base from J, with 16 bases in between. CDR1 and CDR2 from the germline V gene are SGHRS and YFSETQ. The CDR3 is CASSAQQGIRTDTQYF. Here the CDR3 DNA reads TGCGCCAGCAGCGCACAACAGGGTATCCGCACAGATACGCAGTATTTT. The complete variable domain, with remaining parts taken from reference TRBV5-1 and TRBJ2-3, reads KAGVTQTPRYLIKTRGQQVTLSCSPISGHRSVSWYQQTPGQGLQFLFEYFSETQRNKGNFPGRFSGRQFSNSRSEMNVSTLELGDSALYLCASSAQQGIRTDTQYFGPGTRLTVL.

This chain joins TRBV2 and TRBJ1-2; 10 bases are shared with TRBD1. The CDR3 has 16 residues. Germline CDR1 SNHLY, CDR2 FYNNEI. J lost 3 bases, V lost 3 bases, and 7 bases had no gene match. CDR3 nucleotides: TGTGCCAGCAGTGAGGGGACAGGGGCGTCCTACTATGGCTACACCTTC. It specifies CASSEGTGASYYGYTF.

This chain joins TRBV2 and TRBJ1-1; maybe TRBD1 (6 bases). The V end lost 8 bases, the J end lost 2 bases, and 15 bases lay between the germline ends. Germline CDR1 SNHLY, CDR2 FYNNEI. The CDR3 spans 14 residues. The CDR3 DNA reads TGTGCCAGCTCTCTTGACAGGCTTAACACTGAAGCTTTCTTT. It translates to CASSLDRLNTEAFF.

This chain connects TRBV19 to TRBJ1-2; no clear D gene. Trimming shortened V by 7 bases and J by 3 bases, and 9 bases separated the two germline ends. Germline V gene lookup returns CDR1 LNHDA and CDR2 SQIVND (reference sequence). There are 12 residues in the CDR3. The CDR3 here is CASKQVDYGYTF. The DNA for the CDR3 is TGTGCCAGTAAGCAGGTCGACTATGGCTACACCTTC.

V usage is TRBV5-1 and J usage is TRBJ2-3, with TRBD2 matching 11 bases. CDR3 length: 14 residues. Trimming at V came to 6 bases and at J to 1 base, leaving 1 base not matched to a gene. Germline CDR1 is SGHRS and CDR2 is YFSETQ. The chain's CDR3 is CASTGLAGTDTQYF. The CDR3 nucleotides are TGCGCCAGCACGGGACTAGCGGGCACAGATACGCAGTATTTT.

This CDR3 is CASSTTEVTEAFF. The CDR3 nucleotides are TGTGCCAGCAGTACGACTGAGGTCACTGAAGCTTTCTTT. This chain connects TRBV7-9 to TRBJ1-1; D unresolved. Germline CDR1 reads SEHNR; CDR2 reads FQNEAQ (reference sequence). V was trimmed by 6 bases and J by 4 bases, leaving 12 bases between them. The CDR3 runs to 13 residues.

The chain couples TRBV5-1 to TRBJ1-2; TRBD1 matches 9 bases. The CDR3 sequence is 13 residues long. Germline V gene data show CDR1 as SGHRS and CDR2 as YFSETQ. V trimming: 5 bases; J trimming: 6 bases; junction bases outside the gene matches: 5. The CDR3 DNA sequence: TGCGCCAGCAGGCTAACAGGGGGCCATGGCTACACCTTC. Residues: CASRLTGGHGYTF.

The chain links TRBV9 to TRBJ1-6; D is uncertain. V lost 2 bases and J 7 bases, leaving 16 bases between the germline ends. The germline gives CDR1 SGDLS, CDR2 YYNGEE. CDR3 length equals 16 residues. The CDR3 region has the DNA TGTGCCAGCAGCGTCCCTCTGGGCAGCCTGAATTCACCCCTCCACTTT. The encoded protein is CASSVPLGSLNSPLHF. Full variable domain (remainder filled in from reference TRBV9 and TRBJ1-6): DSGVTQTPKHLITATGQRVTLRCSPRSGDLSVYWYQQSLDQGLQFLIQYYNGEERAKGNILERFSAQQFPDLHSELNLSSLELGDSALYFCASSVPLGSLNSPLHFGNGTRLTVT.

This chain uses TRBV10-3 with TRBJ1-5, with a possible D match to TRBD1 (6 bases). Trimming pared 3 bases from V and 0 bases from J, leaving 12 bases between. Germline loops: CDR1 ENHRY, CDR2 SYGVKD. CDR3 size: 16 residues. As DNA, the CDR3 is TGTGCCATCAGTGATCGGGACACTGATAGCAATCAGCCCCAGCATTTT. As protein: CAISDRDTDSNQPQHF.

The chain employs TRBV7-9 and TRBJ1-1; D might be TRBD1 (5 bases). Germline V CDR1 and CDR2: SEHNR, FQNEAQ (reference sequence). V lost 5 bases, J lost 5 bases, and 9 bases lay in between. This CDR3 is 12 amino acids long. The CDR3, as DNA: TGTGCCAGCAGCGGACGGGGGACTGAAGCTTTCTTT. Protein product: CASSGRGTEAFF.

In this sample, this clone turned up once. The J gene is TRBJ1-5, the V gene TRBV7-9; the D gene is possibly TRBD1 (5 bases). Germline CDR1 SEHNR, CDR2 FQNEAQ (reference sequence). Trimming took off 5 bases at V and 9 bases at J, with 17 bases between the two ends. This CDR3 spans 14 amino acids. CDR3 protein: CASSASRGDGPQHF. CDR3 coding DNA: TGTGCCAGCAGCGCCTCCCGGGGGGACGGGCCCCAGCATTTT.

V is TRBV5-1 and J is TRBJ1-1, with 7 bases lining up with TRBD1. CDR3 length: 17 residues. The germline V gene has CDR1 SGHRS and CDR2 YFSETQ. The V segment lost 0 bases and the J segment 5 bases; nucleotides outside the gene matches: 13. The CDR3 DNA is TGCGCCAGCAGCTTGGCCATGTCTACAGGGGTTGGTACTGAAGCTTTCTTT. This gives the protein CASSLAMSTGVGTEAFF.

The CDR3 DNA follows: TGTGCCAGTAGTTTGGGACAGGCCAACACCGGGGAGCTGTTTTTT. Residues: CASSLGQANTGELFF. The chain uses TRBV19 and TRBJ2-2, with 8 bases that match TRBD1. In germline, CDR1 is LNHDA, CDR2 SQIVND (reference sequence). The trim removed 5 bases at V and 2 bases at J, leaving 4 bases unmatched. The CDR3 runs to 15 residues.

The genes are TRBV10-2 and TRBJ2-2; possible D gene TRBD2, 6 bases. CDR3 length: 15 amino acids. From germline, CDR1 is WSHSY and CDR2 SAAADI. V gave up 6 bases and J gave up 3 bases, with 14 bases separating them. The CDR3 nucleotides are TGCGCCAGCAGGTACACGGGGGTGGACACCGGGGAGCTGTTTTTT. Protein sequence: CASRYTGVDTGELFF.

This rearrangement joins TRBV6-1 to TRBJ1-2, with 8 bases that match TRBD1. The CDR3 covers 15 residues. J gave up 7 bases and V 4 bases, and 11 bases lay outside the gene matches. Germline lookup yields CDR1 MNHNS and CDR2 SASEGT. The CDR3 DNA follows: TGTGCCAGCAGTGCATTGACAGGGGAAAAAGGTGGCTACACCTTC. This sequence encodes CASSALTGEKGGYTF.

In regard to this clone: This sample includes further DNA sequences coding for the same CDR3. The rearrangement links TRBV2 to TRBJ1-4; D is uncertain. This CDR3 is built from 15 residues. V gave up 6 bases and J gave up 0 bases, with 11 bases separating them. Germline V gene data show CDR1 as SNHLY and CDR2 as FYNNEI. The CDR3 sequence: CASSADTSTNEKLFF. CDR3 nucleotide sequence: TGTGCCAGCAGCGCCGACACCTCAACTAATGAAAAACTGTTTTTT.